The clone carrying this T cell receptor (beta chain) has a count of ten or more. This specimen belongs to a study of T-cell reconstitution after alpha-beta-depleted transplantation in children. The germline gives CDR1 DFQATT, CDR2 SNEGSKA (reference sequence). V was clipped by 6 bases and J by 3 bases; unmatched bases: 7. The CDR3 contains 13 residues. Researchers prepared the TCRbeta library using unique molecular identifiers, the study reports. TCRdb reanalysed the PCR reads using MiXCR and keeps one entry per CDR3 protein. The sample gives approximately 640,000 distinct CDR3 sequences, 16% of which show up once; 0.9% to 1.2% is in the top ten.

This specimen consisted of PBMCs from the stem cell graft donor, obtained from the stem cell graft. The receptor was isolated from a human donor who donated a stem cell graft to a child with acute myeloid leukemia. The chain links TRBV20-1 to TRBJ1-1, with TRBD1 identical over 7 bases. CDR3 region: CSAKTGRDTEAFF. The CDR3 bases are TGCAGTGCGAAGACAGGGAGGGACACTGAAGCTTTCTTT.